These 14 T cell receptor beta chains came from one sample sequenced in a study of vaccination effects on CD4 cells after COVID-19. Method: immunoSEQ multiplex PCR; TCRdb's copy keeps in-frame clones and lacks some. The sample yields around 40,000 clones, roughly 75% seen once. Antigen-specific CD4+ T cells were expanded (with viral peptide pools) by the ViraFEST assay ahead of sequencing. Following culture for around 10 days, CD4+ T cells were isolated. Infection dated between March and December 2020, before the Alpha, Beta and Delta variants reached the United States. The antigens of these receptors remain unknown. Material: CD4+ T cells from PBMCs cultured with a peptide pool, obtained before COVID-19 vaccination. The receptors were gathered from a human donor who had a prior SARS-CoV-2 infection.

This clone came up a few times. The rearrangement links TRBV19 to TRBJ1-5; D unclear. Trimming stripped 5 bases from V and 3 bases from J, with 8 bases between. The germline gives CDR1 LNHDA, CDR2 SQIVND (reference sequence). The CDR3 runs 13 residues. The CDR3 region has the DNA TGTGCCAGTAGTGGAGTCCACAATCAGCCCCAGCATTTT. Protein: CASSGVHNQPQHF.

The chain links TRBV7-3 to TRBJ2-1; tentatively, D is TRBD1 (5 bases). From germline, CDR1 is SGHTA and CDR2 FQGTGA. Trimming cost V 0 bases and J 0 bases, with 6 bases left between them. This CDR3 region has 15 residues. CDR3 coding DNA: TGTGCCAGCAGCTTAACAGGGGACTCCTACAATGAGCAGTTCTTC. It translates to CASSLTGDSYNEQFF.

The J gene is TRBJ2-1, the V gene TRBV7-2; 9 bases are shared with TRBD1. CDR3 size: 16 residues. Germline CDR1 is SGHTA and CDR2 is FQGNSA. Trimming took 9 bases from V and 7 from J; bases not matched to a gene: 16. CDR3 region: CASTGTRRTGVNEQFF. The CDR3 region has the DNA TGTGCCAGTACTGGAACTAGAAGGACAGGGGTGAATGAGCAGTTCTTC.

This rearrangement joins TRBV29-1 to TRBJ2-3; TRBD2 aligns across 11 bases. The CDR3 runs 13 residues. V lost 4 bases and J lost 5; bases outside the gene matches: 2. CDR1 is SQVTM and CDR2 is ANQGSEA in the germline V gene. The CDR3 DNA follows: TGCAGCGTTGGCGGACTAGCGGGAGATACGCAGTATTTT. It specifies CSVGGLAGDTQYF.

The V and J genes are TRBV7-8 and TRBJ2-7; 7 positions agree with TRBD2. V shed 5 bases, J shed 0 bases, and the junction held 13 bases outside the gene matches. Germline V gene data show CDR1 as SGHVS and CDR2 as FQNEAQ. This CDR3 is built from 17 residues. The CDR3 DNA follows: TGTGCCAGCAGCCCACACCCCGCCGGGGGGAGCTCCTACGAGCAGTACTTC. Translating gives CASSPHPAGGSSYEQYF.

The CDR3: CASSLWQGQTNTEAFF. For the CDR3, the DNA is TGTGCCAGCAGCTTGTGGCAGGGACAGACGAACACTGAAGCTTTCTTT. The chain recombines TRBV7-8 with TRBJ1-1; 7 nucleotides line up with TRBD1. The CDR3 is 16 amino acids. Germline trimming cut 3 bases from V and 1 base from J; bases unmatched to any gene: 8. Per the germline V gene, CDR1 is SGHVS and CDR2 is FQNEAQ.

The chain has TRBV6-2 or TRBV6-3 and TRBJ2-7; 8 nucleotides agree with TRBD2. Trimming removed 6 bases from V and 2 bases from J; junction bases left unmatched: 3. Looked up from germline, CDR1 is MNHEY and CDR2 is SVGEGT. The CDR3 contains 13 residues. CDR3 sequence: CASSRAGAYEQYF. Written as DNA, the CDR3 is TGTGCCAGCAGCCGAGCGGGGGCCTACGAGCAGTACTTC.

This chain joins TRBV9 and TRBJ2-7; TRBD2 is a possible D gene (5 bases). Germline V gives CDR1 SGDLS, CDR2 YYNGEE. Trimming took off 0 bases at V and 4 bases at J, with 11 bases between the two ends. The CDR3 extends over 14 amino acids. The chain's CDR3 is CASSVAAAGYEQYF. CDR3 sequence (DNA): TGTGCCAGCAGCGTAGCAGCGGCCGGGTACGAGCAGTACTTC.

J is TRBJ2-1 and V is TRBV5-4; a weak D match, TRBD2 (5 bases). The CDR3 contains 15 residues. V lost 4 bases and J lost 6, with 17 bases in between. Germline V gene lookup returns CDR1 SGHNT and CDR2 YYREEE (reference sequence). The CDR3: CASSVRDLRGNEQFF. CDR3 DNA sequence: TGTGCCAGCAGCGTACGGGATCTTCGGGGCAATGAGCAGTTCTTC.

The V call is TRBV27, the J call TRBJ2-7; TRBD2 is a possible D gene (6 bases). The V end lost 10 bases, the J end lost 3 bases, and 10 bases lay between the germline ends. Germline V lookup: CDR1 MNHEY, CDR2 SMNVEV (reference sequence). CDR3 length: 11 residues. The CDR3 DNA reads as TGTGCCACGGGAGCGCGCTACGAGCAGTACTTC. Translating it yields CATGARYEQYF.

The chain employs TRBV2 and TRBJ2-5; D possibly corresponds to TRBD1 (8 bases). The germline CDR1 and CDR2 sequences are SNHLY and FYNNEI. CDR3 length equals 15 residues. V lost 6 bases and J lost 8, with 22 bases in between. This CDR3 reads CASSQRITGGETQYF. CDR3 DNA: TGTGCCAGCAGCCAAAGGATTACAGGGGGGGAAACCCAGTACTTC. The whole variable domain, remainder taken from reference TRBV2 and TRBJ2-5, is EPEVTQTPSHQVTQMGQEVILRCVPISNHLYFYWYRQILGQKVEFLVSFYNNEISEKSEIFDDQFSVERPDGSNFTLKIRSTKLEDSAMYFCASSQRITGGETQYFGPGTRLLVL.

The gene calls are TRBV6-5 and TRBJ1-2, with 10 bases aligning to TRBD1. CDR1 MNHEY and CDR2 SVGAGI come from the germline V gene. Trimming removed 6 bases from V and 7 bases from J; junction bases left unmatched: 11. This CDR3 has 15 residues. CDR3 sequence (DNA): TGTGCCAGCAGACAACCGGGACAGGGGCCTAGTGGCTACACCTTC. As protein: CASRQPGQGPSGYTF.

CDR3: CASSPGRDTQYF. The CDR3, as DNA: TGTGCCAGCTCACCGGGTCGTGATACGCAGTATTTT. This rearrangement joins TRBV18 to TRBJ2-3; D is unresolved. Looked up from germline, CDR1 is KGHSH and CDR2 is LQKENI. V was pared by 3 bases and J by 6 bases, with 7 bases between. This CDR3 is built from 12 residues.

This chain uses TRBV7-9 with TRBJ1-1, with 7 bases matching TRBD1. Germline V CDR1 and CDR2: SEHNR, FQNEAQ (reference sequence). The CDR3 spans 12 residues. J lost 6 bases, V lost 5 bases, and 3 bases had no gene match. The CDR3 here is CASSHGQAEAFF. CDR3 in DNA: TGTGCCAGCAGCCATGGACAGGCTGAAGCTTTCTTT.